A selection of T cell receptor beta chains follows, all from one sample in a study of cytomegalovirus exposure and HLA in healthy donors. Data came from immunoSEQ multiplex PCR; TCRdb stores just in-frame clones and leaves some out. Here the sample spans approximately 160,000 clones, 65% to 80% being singletons. The sample taken for sequencing was PBMCs. All receptors derive from a woman aged 45-65 years in good health and CMV-seropositive. The CDR3 runs from the conserved cysteine through the conserved F or W. The D gene is left open where the match is weak. Only some rows state a clone size, as once, few, many or a class for expanded clones.

TGTGCCAGCAGCCCACAGGGGGCCGGAGCTAATGAAAAACTGTTTTTT | CASSPQGAGANEKLFF | - | TRBV7-9 | TRBD1 | TRBJ1-4
TGTGCCAGCAGCAGGGCAGGGGATGAATACACTGAAGCTTTCTTT | CASSRAGDEYTEAFF | - | TRBV21-1 | - | TRBJ1-1
TGTGCCAGCAGCCCACGGGTAGTGCAGTTCTTC | CASSPRVVQFF | - | TRBV7-9 | - | TRBJ2-1
TGTGCCAGCAGTTCACAGGTTGCAACTAATGAAAAACTGTTTTTT | CASSSQVATNEKLFF | - | TRBV5-5 | - | TRBJ1-4
TGTGCCAGTAGTATTGTGGAGGGTGTAGCCGGGGAGCTGTTTTTT | CASSIVEGVAGELFF | - | TRBV19 | - | TRBJ2-2
TGCGCCAGCAGCTTGGACGGGGAGGACACTGAAGCTTTCTTT | CASSLDGEDTEAFF | - | TRBV5-1 | - | TRBJ1-1
TGTGCCAGCAGCGTAGGAGTGCTAGCGGGGGACCAAGAGACCCAGTACTTC | CASSVGVLAGDQETQYF | - | TRBV9 | TRBD2 | TRBJ2-5
TGTGCCAGCAGCCAAGGATTGACAGCCAATCAGCCCCAGCATTTT | CASSQGLTANQPQHF | - | TRBV4-2 | - | TRBJ1-5
TGTGCCAGCAGTAACCGGGAGCTCAAGCAGTTCTTC | CASSNRELKQFF | few | TRBV27 | - | TRBJ2-1
TGTGCCAGCTCACGCAGGCTGGCCGATTGGGGGGCCAACGTCCTGACTTTC | CASSRRLADWGANVLTF | - | TRBV18 | - | TRBJ2-6
TGTGCCAGCAGCCCGCCGACTAGCGGTGCGGCCAAAAACATTCAGTACTTC | CASSPPTSGAAKNIQYF | - | TRBV7-2 | TRBD2 | TRBJ2-4
TGTGCCAGCAGCTCCCCGGGACAGATAAACTATGGCTACACCTTC | CASSSPGQINYGYTF | - | TRBV5-4 | TRBD1 | TRBJ1-2
TGTGCCACCAGCAATCGGGCGGGGGGATCCGAGCAGTACTTC | CATSNRAGGSEQYF | few | TRBV15 | TRBD2 | TRBJ2-7
TGCGCCAGCAGTAGGGGATCCGGGGAGCTGTTTTTT | CASSRGSGELFF | - | TRBV10-1 | - | TRBJ2-2
TGTGCCAGCAGTGACGACAGGGTTAGCTCTGGAAACACCATATATTTT | CASSDDRVSSGNTIYF | - | TRBV2 | TRBD1 | TRBJ1-3
TGTGCCAGCAGTTTAAGACACTCGAACACTGAAGCTTTCTTT | CASSLRHSNTEAFF | - | TRBV27 | - | TRBJ1-1
TGTGCCAGCAGCTTAACAAGCCGGGAGACCCAGTACTTC | CASSLTSRETQYF | - | TRBV7-3 | - | TRBJ2-5
TGCGCCAGCAGCGAACCGGACAGGGGGTTTCAGGAAAAACTGTTTTTT | CASSEPDRGFQEKLFF | once | TRBV4-1 | TRBD1 | TRBJ1-4
TGCGCCAGCAGCTTACTGGGAGGTACGAACACCGGGGAGCTGTTTTTT | CASSLLGGTNTGELFF | once | TRBV5-1 | - | TRBJ2-2
TGCAGCGTTGCCGGGGGGCCGATTCAGGAGACCCAGTACTTC | CSVAGGPIQETQYF | - | TRBV29-1 | - | TRBJ2-5
TGCGCCAGCAGCCCGGGGACAGGAGGGTACCAAGAGACCCAGTACTTC | CASSPGTGGYQETQYF | - | TRBV5-1 | TRBD1 | TRBJ2-5
TGTGCCAGCAGTGAGGGAGGTTACCTCGGGACCCAGTACTTC | CASSEGGYLGTQYF | - | TRBV27 | - | TRBJ2-5
TGCAGCGCCGGGACAGGGCAAGAGACTGAAGCTTTCTTT | CSAGTGQETEAFF | - | TRBV29-1 | TRBD1 | TRBJ1-1
TGCGCCAGCAGAGCCGACCGGACAGGGGAAAACACCATATATTTT | CASRADRTGENTIYF | - | TRBV10-1 | TRBD1 | TRBJ1-3
TGTGCCAGCAGTGAACCCGTAGAGAACACTGAAGCTTTCTTT | CASSEPVENTEAFF | - | TRBV6-1 | - | TRBJ1-1
TGTGCCAGCAGCTTCGAGGTAAACTATGGCTACACCTTC | CASSFEVNYGYTF | - | TRBV5-5 | - | TRBJ1-2
TGTGCCAGCAGCTTAGGGGGCCGGGAGCAGTTCTTC | CASSLGGREQFF | - | TRBV11-2 | - | TRBJ2-1
TGCGCCAGCAGCTACTTACTAGCGGGGGGGCAGGGAGATACGCAGTATTTT | CASSYLLAGGQGDTQYF | - | TRBV5-1 | TRBD2 | TRBJ2-3
TGTGCCAGCAGCTTAGCCGTGGCCCAGGGAGCTTTCTTT | CASSLAVAQGAFF | - | TRBV7-9 | - | TRBJ1-1
TGTGCCAGCAGCCAAGGCCTTCATGGGACAGGGCGAAACACCATATATTTT | CASSQGLHGTGRNTIYF | - | TRBV14 | TRBD1 | TRBJ1-3
TGTGCCAGGACCCTACCCGACAGGGATCAGCCCCAGCATTTT | CARTLPDRDQPQHF | - | TRBV6-6 | TRBD1 | TRBJ1-5
TGTGCCAGCAGAGCCTCACCTCAAGGGGGCGATGAGCAGTTCTTC | CASRASPQGGDEQFF | - | TRBV2 | TRBD1 | TRBJ2-1
TGTGCCAGCAGTGAAAACTCGCTAGCGCACACCGGGGAGCTGTTTTTT | CASSENSLAHTGELFF | - | TRBV6-1 | - | TRBJ2-2
TGTGCCAGCAGTTCTAACAAAGCCGGGGGTGAAAAACTGTTTTTT | CASSSNKAGGEKLFF | - | TRBV6-6 | - | TRBJ1-4
TGTGCCAGCAGCTATACTGGAGAGTATGGCTACACCTTC | CASSYTGEYGYTF | - | TRBV7-2 | - | TRBJ1-2
TGTTCCAGCAGCTTAGTGACTGGGGGGAACGCTGAAGCTTTCTTT | CSSSLVTGGNAEAFF | few | TRBV7-9 | - | TRBJ1-1
TGTGCCAGCCGGGAGGGAAATTCACCCCTCCACTTT | CASREGNSPLHF | once | TRBV6-1 | - | TRBJ1-6
TGTGCCAGCAGCTTGAGCGGGGGGAACAATGAGCAGTTCTTC | CASSLSGGNNEQFF | - | TRBV11-2 | TRBD2 | TRBJ2-1
TGTGCCAGCAGCCAAGGCACGGGGTTAAACACTGAAGCTTTCTTT | CASSQGTGLNTEAFF | few | TRBV9 | - | TRBJ1-1
TGTGCCAGCTCACCACCTAACGGGGGGTACGACAATGAGCAGTTCTTC | CASSPPNGGYDNEQFF | - | TRBV18 | TRBD2 | TRBJ2-1
TGTGCCAGCTCACCACTAGCAGGGTCAGATGAAAAACTGTTTTTT | CASSPLAGSDEKLFF | - | TRBV18 | - | TRBJ1-4
TGCGCCAGCAGCTTCTCGGCCTCGGGAGAGACCCAGTACTTC | CASSFSASGETQYF | few | TRBV5-1 | - | TRBJ2-5
TGTGCCAGCTCACCCGGGACAGGGGTAGGAAACACCATATATTTT | CASSPGTGVGNTIYF | - | TRBV18 | TRBD1 | TRBJ1-3
TGTGCCAGCAGTGCTAATAATTCACCCCTCCACTTT | CASSANNSPLHF | - | TRBV28 | - | TRBJ1-6
TGCAGCGTTGGTCGGCAGGGGGCCACTGAAGCTTTCTTT | CSVGRQGATEAFF | - | TRBV29-1 | TRBD1 | TRBJ1-1
TGTGCCAGCAGCTATCTAGGGAGACCCTCCTACAATGAGCAGTTCTTC | CASSYLGRPSYNEQFF | - | TRBV11-2 | - | TRBJ2-1
TGCGCCAGCAGCTGGACACTGAACACTGAAGCTTTCTTT | CASSWTLNTEAFF | - | TRBV5-1 | - | TRBJ1-1
TGTGCCAGCAGCCTGGGACTTGGCTACACCTTC | CASSLGLGYTF | - | TRBV7-2 | - | TRBJ1-2
TGTGCCAGCAGCTTAGCAGCGGGGGGCCGGGTCAGCGGGGAGCTGTTTTTT | CASSLAAGGRVSGELFF | - | TRBV7-9 | TRBD2 | TRBJ2-2
TGTGCCAGCAGTGGATCGGACAGGGTGGGTACTGAAGCTTTCTTT | CASSGSDRVGTEAFF | - | TRBV2 | TRBD1 | TRBJ1-1
TGTGCCAGCAGTGAACAGGGGGCTTACTCCTACGAGCAGTACTTC | CASSEQGAYSYEQYF | - | TRBV6-1 | TRBD1 | TRBJ2-7
TGTGCCAGCAGCTTGGGCGGGAACTATGGCTACACCTTC | CASSLGGNYGYTF | - | TRBV5-4 | - | TRBJ1-2
TGTGCCAGCAGTAGGGAGTTTAATGAAAAACTGTTTTTT | CASSREFNEKLFF | - | TRBV2 | - | TRBJ1-4
TGTGCCAGCTCACCACTAGCCAGGGAAGAGACCCAGTACTTC | CASSPLAREETQYF | - | TRBV18 | - | TRBJ2-5
TGTGCCAGCTCACCCAACAGAGTCTACGAGCAGTACTTC | CASSPNRVYEQYF | once | TRBV18 | - | TRBJ2-7